This T cell receptor beta chain was found in a study of shared clonotypes between healthy human individuals. This clone was found once. The antigen remains unidentified. Per the germline V gene, CDR1 is MNHNS and CDR2 is SASEGT. The V end was cut by 3 bases, the J end by 8 bases, with 16 bases between. There are 14 residues in the CDR3. Study-level findings and limits: Rarefaction showed sorted-subset sequencing was incomplete despite large depth.

Clones were sequenced by immunoSEQ multiplex PCR, and TCRdb holds only the in-frame ones, with some missing. The sample has hundreds of thousands of clones, 97% seen once; the top ten hold less than 0.065%. The sample taken for sequencing was naive CD4+ T cells sorted from blood. Subset defined: CD45RA+ positively selected. The receptor was isolated from a woman in her thirties in good health. The gene calls are TRBV6-1 and TRBJ1-2, with D possibly being TRBD1 (5 bases). CDR3 region: CASSEREGSPGYTF. The CDR3 region has the DNA TGTGCCAGCAGTGAGAGGGAGGGGTCCCCAGGCTACACCTTC.